The clone carrying this T cell receptor beta chain was counted a few times. Its antigen is undetermined. V lost 6 bases to trimming and J lost 6 bases, with 13 bases between them. CDR1 and CDR2 from the germline V gene are MNHNS and SASEGT. The CDR3 loop spans 13 amino acids. The record originates from a study of beta chain features in type 1 diabetes. Across the whole study: Similarity in age, gender and cell yields was seen between patients and healthy donors.

Study-wide findings and caveats: Sequencing from cDNA could over-represent high-TCR-expressing cells.

Reverse transcription of all isolated RNA meant that expressed TCRB transcripts were sequenced. Naive, central memory and regulatory T cell samples produced a mean of approximately 3.5 million reads. The data were produced by immunoSEQ multiplex PCR, yet TCRdb's version contains in-frame clones alone and is incomplete. This repertoire shows about 130,000 clones, 9.2% found once; its top ten account for approximately 0.68%. The TCR sequence derives from a man younger than 35 in good health. The sequenced sample was central memory CD4+ T cells from blood. This chain links TRBV6-1 with TRBJ2-3; D may be TRBD1 (6 bases). The CDR3 bases are TGTGCCAGCAGCCGTACAGGGCTCGATACGCAGTATTTT. It encodes CASSRTGLDTQYF.